One sample yielded the 21 T cell receptor beta chains listed below, sequenced in a study of T cell responses to AZD1222 COVID-19 vaccine. The repertoire was sequenced with immunoSEQ multiplex PCR; TCRdb's copy has only in-frame clones and lacks some. The sample consists of about 180,000 clones, approximately 90% of them appearing once. The sample here was peripheral blood, taken 28 days after the second AZD1222 dose. These TCRs come from an adult who received the AZD1222 COVID-19 vaccine.

The J gene is TRBJ2-7, the V gene TRBV6-2 or TRBV6-3; tentatively, D is TRBD2 (5 bases). This CDR3 spans 15 amino acids. Between the trimmed V and J ends, which lost 5 bases and 2 bases, there was a span of 16 bases. Germline CDR1 is MNHEY and CDR2 is SVGEGT. The CDR3 DNA reads TGTGCCAGCAGTCGCTATCCCGGGAACGCCTACGAGCAGTACTTC. It encodes CASSRYPGNAYEQYF.

This rearrangement joins TRBV28 to TRBJ2-1; possibly TRBD2 for D (6 bases). V was clipped by 2 bases and J by 10 bases, with 18 bases between them. Germline CDR1 and CDR2: MDHEN and SYDVKM. CDR3 length: 15 residues. CDR3 amino acids: CASSLAGGAVREQFF. The CDR3 DNA reads TGTGCCAGCAGTTTAGCGGGCGGGGCCGTTCGGGAGCAGTTCTTC.

As DNA, the CDR3 is TGTGCCAGCCATTTACGGACCGGGGAGCTGTTTTTT. Translating it yields CASHLRTGELFF. The J gene is TRBJ2-2, the V gene TRBV28; unclear D gene. CDR1 is MDHEN, CDR2 SYDVKM, per germline. This CDR3 is 12 amino acids long. The germline V and J ends were trimmed by 8 bases and 5 bases, with 9 bases remaining between them.

The J gene is TRBJ1-1, the V gene TRBV20-1; D remains ambiguous. CDR3 length: 13 residues. Trimming took off 3 bases at V and 5 bases at J, with 13 bases between the two ends. Germline CDR1 is DFQATT and CDR2 is SNEGSKA (reference sequence). The CDR3 is CSASKGPLTEAFF. In nucleotides, the CDR3 is TGCAGTGCTAGTAAGGGCCCCTTGACTGAAGCTTTCTTT.

The V call is TRBV7-3, the J call TRBJ2-1, with 14 bases identical to TRBD2. The CDR3 length is 19 residues. Looked up from germline, CDR1 is SGHTA and CDR2 is FQGTGA. The trim removed 1 base at V and 7 bases at J, leaving 12 bases unmatched. The CDR3 sequence: CASSLIALGGTSGSNEQFF. The CDR3 DNA reads TGTGCCAGCAGCTTAATCGCTTTAGGAGGGACTAGCGGGAGTAATGAGCAGTTCTTC.

The chain joins TRBV2 to TRBJ2-1, with D maybe TRBD1 (6 bases). V was trimmed by 3 bases and J by 0 bases, leaving 6 bases between them. CDR3 length equals 14 residues. The V gene's germline CDR1 is SNHLY and CDR2 FYNNEI. The CDR3 loop is CASSETGSYNEQFF. The CDR3 DNA sequence: TGTGCCAGCAGTGAGACAGGCTCCTACAATGAGCAGTTCTTC.

The chain combines TRBV5-8 with TRBJ2-1; D gene uncertain. Trimming took 7 bases from V and 7 from J, leaving 9 bases between them. Germline CDR1 is SGHTS and CDR2 is YDEGEE. The CDR3 length is 11 residues. The chain's CDR3 is CASLSENEQFF. The DNA for the CDR3 is TGTGCCAGCCTAAGCGAGAATGAGCAGTTCTTC.

The CDR3 nucleotides are TGTGCCAGCAGTAGAGGACTAGCGGGAGAGCAGTTCTTC. Protein sequence: CASSRGLAGEQFF. This sequence joins TRBV2 and TRBJ2-1; 12 nucleotides agree with TRBD2. The CDR3 is 13 residues long. V gave up 5 bases and J gave up 10 bases; unmatched junction bases: 3. Germline CDR1 reads SNHLY; CDR2 reads FYNNEI.

This chain uses TRBV27 with TRBJ2-5, with a weak D call TRBD1 (6 bases). The CDR3 runs 14 residues. Germline-derived CDR1 and CDR2 are MNHEY and SMNVEV (reference sequence). V lost 5 bases and J lost 4, with 14 bases in between. This CDR3 is CASSPRIGGETQYF. In nucleotides, the CDR3 is TGTGCCAGCAGTCCTAGAATAGGGGGAGAGACCCAGTACTTC.

The J gene is TRBJ2-2, the V gene TRBV7-9; 8 bases are shared with TRBD1. This CDR3 contains 16 residues. The V gene end was trimmed by 7 bases and the J gene end by 3 bases; junction bases not matched to a gene: 10. The germline V gene has CDR1 SEHNR and CDR2 FQNEAQ (reference sequence). CDR3: CASTLTGVPDTGELFF. CDR3 DNA: TGTGCCAGCACCTTGACAGGGGTCCCCGACACCGGGGAGCTGTTTTTT.

This chain uses TRBV12-5 with TRBJ2-2; 7 positions agree with TRBD2. The ends lost 2 bases at V and 6 bases at J; junction bases unmatched: 9. Germline V gene sequence: CDR1 LGHNT, CDR2 FRNRAP. The CDR3 has 16 residues. The CDR3 DNA reads TGTGCTAGTGGTTTGACCCTAGCGGCCCGGGCCGGGGAGCTGTTTTTT. Translation: CASGLTLAARAGELFF.

The chain uses TRBV5-4 and TRBJ2-2, with D possibly TRBD2 on 5 matching bases. The germline gives CDR1 SGHNT, CDR2 YYREEE (reference sequence). CDR3 length: 15 residues. Between the trimmed V and J ends, which lost 4 bases and 4 bases, there was a span of 14 bases. The CDR3 is CASSLEAKSTGELFF. The CDR3 bases are TGTGCCAGCAGCCTGGAGGCCAAGAGCACCGGGGAGCTGTTTTTT. Drawing the rest from reference TRBV5-4 and TRBJ2-2, the complete variable domain is ETGVTQSPTHLIKTRGQQVTLRCSSQSGHNTVSWYQQALGQGPQFIFQYYREEENGRGNFPPRFSGLQFPNYSSELNVNALELDDSALYLCASSLEAKSTGELFFGEGSRLTVL.

Only one count was recorded for this clone. The CDR3 DNA reads TGTGCAAGTCGCTACGTGGACAGAATCCTCAGTGTCAGCAATCAGCCCCAGCATTTT. It is translated as CASRYVDRILSVSNQPQHF. This chain joins TRBV12-2 and TRBJ1-5; the table's TRBD1 call for D was not verified on the DNA. TRBV12-2 is termed a pseudogene. CDR3 size: 19 residues.

The V gene is TRBV27, the J gene TRBJ2-7, with 13 bases aligning to TRBD2. CDR3 length equals 13 residues. The V gene end was trimmed by 6 bases and the J gene end by 5 bases; junction bases not matched to a gene: 1. From germline, CDR1 is MNHEY and CDR2 SMNVEV (reference sequence). CDR3 DNA sequence: TGTGCCAGCAGACTAGCGGGAGGGAACGAGCAGTACTTC. It encodes CASRLAGGNEQYF.

The chain carries TRBV7-2 and TRBJ2-2; 7 bases align to TRBD1. Germline lookup yields CDR1 SGHTA and CDR2 FQGNSA. After removal of 5 bases from V and 1 base from J, the junction contained 4 bases not matched to a gene. CDR3 length: 15 residues. CDR3 residues: CASSTRTGNTGELFF. The CDR3 DNA sequence: TGTGCCAGCAGCACTCGGACAGGGAACACCGGGGAGCTGTTTTTT.

This clone was seen a single time. The CDR3 here is CASSWDSYNEKLFF. In nucleotides, the CDR3 is TGCGCCAGCAGCTGGGACAGTTATAATGAAAAACTGTTTTTT. The chain employs TRBV5-1 and TRBJ1-4; 7 positions match TRBD1. V shed 3 bases and J 4 bases; nucleotides not matched to a gene: 3. CDR3 length: 14 amino acids. Germline loops: CDR1 SGHRS, CDR2 YFSETQ.

This clone occurred once. V gene TRBV28 combines with J gene TRBJ1-5; the match to TRBD1 covers 7 bases. With 2 bases clipped from V and 3 bases from J, the junction kept 7 bases outside the gene matches. The germline CDR1 and CDR2 sequences are MDHEN and SYDVKM. CDR3 length: 16 amino acids. The CDR3 DNA sequence: TGTGCCAGCAGTTTAGGGACAGCTCTTTTCAATCAGCCCCAGCATTTT. It is translated as CASSLGTALFNQPQHF.

The chain recombines TRBV4-3 with TRBJ1-2; maybe TRBD1 (5 bases). The V gene lost 3 bases and the J gene lost 7 bases, with 15 bases spanning the gap. Germline lookup yields CDR1 LGHNA and CDR2 YSLEER. The CDR3 totals 14 residues. The CDR3, as DNA: TGCGCCAGCAGCCACCGGGACTCTCCTTTTGGCTACACCTTC. Protein: CASSHRDSPFGYTF.

This clone appeared a single time. The chain couples TRBV13 to TRBJ2-1; D remains unclear. Germline CDR1 and CDR2: PRHDT and FYEKMQ (reference sequence). Trimming removed 5 bases from V and 0 bases from J, with 17 bases in between. There are 17 residues in the CDR3. The CDR3 loop is CASSLSGVGGSYNEQFF. CDR3 in DNA: TGTGCCAGCAGCCTTAGTGGAGTGGGCGGCTCCTACAATGAGCAGTTCTTC.

This clone was found a few times. V gene TRBV7-2 combines with J gene TRBJ2-7; D ambiguous. V was cut by 0 bases and J by 3 bases, with 12 bases left in between. The CDR3 runs to 15 residues. Germline CDR1 and CDR2: SGHTA and FQGNSA. This chain's CDR3 is CASSLAPGLGYEQYF. The CDR3 DNA sequence: TGTGCCAGCAGCTTAGCCCCGGGCTTGGGCTACGAGCAGTACTTC.

The chain joins TRBV28 to TRBJ1-1; 8 bases align to TRBD1. The trim removed 3 bases at V and 3 bases at J, leaving 3 bases unmatched. The germline V gene encodes CDR1 MDHEN and CDR2 SYDVKM. The length of the CDR3 is 14 residues. CDR3 nucleotides: TGTGCCAGCAGTTTCAGGGGGCGGGACACTGAAGCTTTCTTT. Protein product: CASSFRGRDTEAFF.